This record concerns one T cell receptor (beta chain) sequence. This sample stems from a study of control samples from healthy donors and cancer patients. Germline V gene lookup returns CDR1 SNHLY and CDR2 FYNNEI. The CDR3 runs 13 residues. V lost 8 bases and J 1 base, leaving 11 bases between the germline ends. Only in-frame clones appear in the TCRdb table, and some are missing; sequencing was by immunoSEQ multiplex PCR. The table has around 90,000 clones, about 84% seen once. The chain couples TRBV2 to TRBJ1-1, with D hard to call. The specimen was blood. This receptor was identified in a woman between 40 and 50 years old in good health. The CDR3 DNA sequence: TGTGCCAGCTCTGGCAGTCGGAACACTGAAGCTTTCTTT. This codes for CASSGSRNTEAFF.